The rows below give T cell receptor beta chains drawn from one sample of a study of OX40 agonist ivuxolimab in advanced cancers. Profiled with immunoSEQ multiplex PCR; TCRdb holds only in-frame clones, not every one. The sample contains about 72,000 clones, 80% to 90% of which appear only once. Sequenced material: CD4+ or CD8+ T cells sorted from blood, taken in a trial of the OX40 agonist ivuxolimab. Receptors were obtained from an adult with an advanced solid tumor such as melanoma, head and neck, liver or kidney cancer. The CDR3 runs from the conserved cysteine through the conserved F or W. A D gene is named only where the DNA matches it firmly. Only part of the rows carry a size: once, few, many, or a class if the clone is expanded.

-	TRBV18	TRBD2	TRBJ2-3	CASSPPGTRVIADTQYF	TGTGCCAGCTCACCCCCCGGGACTAGAGTGATCGCAGATACGCAGTATTTT
-	TRBV6-4	-	TRBJ2-1	CASSVEPGLIDEQFF	TGTGCCAGCAGTGTCGAACCGGGCCTCATCGATGAGCAGTTCTTC
few	TRBV16	-	TRBJ1-5	CASSLSRSDNQPQHF	TGTGCCAGCAGCCTAAGCAGGTCAGACAATCAGCCCCAGCATTTT
-	TRBV5-4	-	TRBJ1-4	CASSLGRADNEKLFF	TGTGCCAGCAGCTTAGGACGGGCCGATAATGAAAAACTGTTTTTT
-	TRBV6-1	-	TRBJ1-4	CASIPGDTNEKLFF	TGTGCCAGCATCCCCGGGGACACTAATGAAAAACTGTTTTTT
-	TRBV12-2	-	TRBJ2-1	CASRLGDRGSSYNEQFF	TGTGCAAGTCGCTTAGGAGATCGGGGAAGCTCCTACAATGAGCAGTTCTTC
few	TRBV2	-	TRBJ2-7	CASNRDGAYF	TGTGCCAGCAACCGGGACGGGGCCTACTTC
-	TRBV11-2	-	TRBJ2-5	CASTTVGGPGWTQYF	TGTGCCAGCACCACTGTCGGGGGGCCGGGTTGGACCCAGTACTTC
-	TRBV5-1	TRBD1	TRBJ2-3	CASRTGAPTDTQYF	TGCGCCAGCAGAACAGGGGCCCCCACAGATACGCAGTATTTT
-	TRBV6-5	TRBD2	TRBJ2-5	CASSYSAGGGETQYF	TGTGCCAGCAGTTACTCTGCGGGGGGCGGGGAGACCCAGTACTTC
-	TRBV11-1	-	TRBJ1-4	CASSFTVNGEKLFF	TGTGCCAGCAGTTTTACAGTCAACGGGGAAAAACTGTTTTTT
-	TRBV7-2	TRBD2	TRBJ2-1	CASSLALLAGGFYNEQFF	TGTGCCAGCAGCTTAGCGTTGCTAGCGGGAGGTTTCTACAATGAGCAGTTCTTC
once	TRBV5-1	-	TRBJ1-5	CASSPDSSNQPQHF	TGCGCCAGCAGCCCGGACAGTAGCAATCAGCCCCAGCATTTT
-	TRBV2	-	TRBJ2-6	CASSRSSGANVLTF	TGTGCCAGCAGTCGGAGCTCTGGGGCCAACGTCCTGACTTTC
once	TRBV6-5	-	TRBJ2-7	CASAGAYEQYF	TGTGCCAGTGCTGGGGCCTACGAGCAGTACTTC
-	TRBV18	TRBD1	TRBJ2-7	CASSPGQGGNEQYF	TGTGCCAGCTCACCGGGACAGGGGGGAAACGAGCAGTACTTC
-	TRBV18	-	TRBJ1-5	CASSPPGVGGAASNQPQHF	TGTGCCAGCTCACCCCCGGGGGTGGGGGGAGCGGCGAGCAATCAGCCCCAGCATTTT
-	TRBV7-2	-	TRBJ2-6	CASSWGSGANVLTF	TGTGCCAGCAGCTGGGGTTCTGGGGCCAACGTCCTGACTTTC
once	TRBV28	TRBD1	TRBJ2-2	CASNEQGAPGELFF	TGTGCCAGCAATGAGCAGGGGGCTCCCGGGGAGCTGTTTTTT
-	TRBV6-5	TRBD2	TRBJ2-5	CASSATSGGHETQYF	TGTGCCAGCAGTGCCACTAGCGGTGGGCATGAGACCCAGTACTTC
-	TRBV5-1	-	TRBJ1-1	CANSLGFAGTTEAFF	TGCGCCAACAGCTTGGGTTTCGCGGGGACCACTGAAGCTTTCTTT
-	TRBV27	-	TRBJ1-2	CASRRGVVEGYTF	TGTGCCAGCAGAAGAGGGGTAGTAGAGGGCTACACCTTC
-	TRBV7-9	TRBD1	TRBJ1-4	CASSLHGQGEGKLFF	TGTGCCAGCAGCTTACACGGACAGGGGGAAGGAAAACTGTTTTTT
-	TRBV10-3	-	TRBJ2-2	CAIGGLNTGELFF	TGTGCCATCGGCGGACTGAATACCGGGGAGCTGTTTTTT
-	TRBV7-3	TRBD2	TRBJ2-1	CASSSRARTSGLNEQFF	TGTGCCAGCAGCTCCAGGGCGAGGACTAGCGGTTTGAATGAGCAGTTCTTC
-	TRBV5-1	TRBD2	TRBJ2-5	CASSSGLAGGRYQETQYF	TGCGCCAGCAGCTCAGGACTAGCGGGGGGCCGGTACCAAGAGACCCAGTACTTC
-	TRBV11-3	TRBD2	TRBJ2-2	CASSPTLGLETGELFF	TGTGCCAGCAGCCCGACCCTGGGACTAGAAACCGGGGAGCTGTTTTTT
-	TRBV4-2	-	TRBJ1-2	CASSQGAILDNVHTF	TGTGCCAGCAGCCAAGGGGCGATCTTGGATAATGTCCACACCTTC
-	TRBV5-1	TRBD2	TRBJ2-1	CASSLAKASGYNEQFF	TGCGCCAGCAGCTTGGCCAAGGCTAGCGGGTACAATGAGCAGTTCTTC
-	TRBV10-3	TRBD1	TRBJ2-3	CAISQITGGTDTQYF	TGTGCCATCAGTCAGATAACAGGGGGCACAGATACGCAGTATTTT
-	TRBV27	TRBD1	TRBJ2-3	CASRIQGAADTQYF	TGTGCCAGCAGAATTCAGGGGGCGGCAGATACGCAGTATTTT
-	TRBV21-1	-	TRBJ2-1	CASSSHKKKGTERDEQFF	TGTGCCAGCAGCAGCCACAAAAAAAAAGGGACCGAGAGGGATGAGCAGTTCTTC
-	TRBV29-1	TRBD2	TRBJ2-2	CSVEGTSGTTGELFF	TGCAGCGTTGAAGGGACTAGCGGGACCACCGGGGAGCTGTTTTTT
-	TRBV10-2	TRBD2	TRBJ2-1	CASSESILAGSHEQFF	TGCGCCAGCAGTGAGTCGATCCTAGCGGGGAGCCATGAGCAGTTCTTC
-	TRBV30	-	TRBJ1-2	CAWSAQGNYGYTF	TGTGCCTGGAGTGCCCAGGGAAACTATGGCTACACCTTC
-	TRBV29-1	-	TRBJ2-1	CSVKTDLNEQFF	TGCAGCGTTAAGACAGATCTGAATGAGCAGTTCTTC
-	TRBV29-1	-	TRBJ2-5	CSVDLTGTLGTQYF	TGCAGCGTTGACTTAACAGGGACGCTGGGGACCCAGTACTTC
-	TRBV25-1	TRBD2	TRBJ2-3	CASSEISGGHTSTDTQYF	TGTGCCAGCAGTGAAATTAGCGGGGGACATACTAGCACAGATACGCAGTATTTT
-	TRBV29-1	-	TRBJ1-1	CSVETWGGGTEAFF	TGCAGCGTTGAGACCTGGGGGGGCGGAACTGAAGCTTTCTTT
-	TRBV5-6	-	TRBJ1-6	CASSVGRNSPLHF	TGTGCCAGCTCCGTCGGCCGAAATTCACCCCTCCACTTT
-	TRBV11-3	TRBD2	TRBJ2-5	CASSSYAGLAGETQYF	TGTGCCAGCAGCTCCTACGCCGGACTAGCAGGGGAGACCCAGTACTTC
-	TRBV28	-	TRBJ1-3	CASSPFGAGLYSGNTIYF	TGTGCCAGCAGTCCCTTCGGTGCAGGGCTCTACTCTGGAAACACCATATATTTT
-	TRBV5-1	TRBD2	TRBJ2-3	CASSLGTRSRDTQYF	TGCGCCAGCTCCCTCGGGACTAGGTCTCGGGATACGCAGTATTTT
-	TRBV6-5	TRBD1	TRBJ1-2	CASSYSPGGAYGYTF	TGTGCCAGCAGTTACTCCCCAGGGGGCGCATATGGCTACACCTTC
-	TRBV2	TRBD1	TRBJ2-6	CASSGTGSSGANVLTF	TGTGCCAGCAGTGGGACAGGGAGCTCTGGGGCCAACGTCCTGACTTTC
-	TRBV7-2	-	TRBJ1-5	CASSSTGWGNQPQHF	TGTGCCAGCAGCTCTACAGGGTGGGGCAATCAGCCCCAGCATTTT
once	TRBV7-9	TRBD2	TRBJ2-3	CASSRSGVDTQYF	TGTGCCAGCAGTCGTAGCGGGGTTGATACGCAGTATTTT
-	TRBV19	TRBD1	TRBJ1-6	CASSLTGDSPLHF	TGTGCCAGCAGTCTTACAGGGGATTCACCCCTCCACTTT
-	TRBV5-5	TRBD1	TRBJ1-6	CASSPQGVNSPLHF	TGTGCCAGCAGCCCCCAGGGGGTTAATTCACCCCTCCACTTT
-	TRBV28	-	TRBJ1-1	CASSTHQGYTEAFF	TGTGCCAGCAGTACCCACCAAGGTTACACTGAAGCTTTCTTT
once	TRBV10-1	-	TRBJ2-7	CASTPPGLTLLYEQYF	TGCGCCAGCACTCCCCCGGGACTCACGTTGCTCTACGAGCAGTACTTC
-	TRBV25-1	-	TRBJ1-1	CASSERQAGEAFF	TGTGCCAGCAGTGAAAGGCAGGCGGGGGAAGCTTTCTTT
-	TRBV27	TRBD2	TRBJ2-7	CASSPTPGLAGHYEQYF	TGTGCCAGCAGTCCCACCCCGGGACTAGCGGGACACTACGAGCAGTACTTC
few	TRBV14	-	TRBJ1-6	CASQKRSRSQGSSPLHF	TGTGCCAGCCAAAAAAGGAGTCGCAGCCAGGGTTCATCACCCCTCCACTTT
-	TRBV7-3	TRBD1	TRBJ1-2	CASSPGQGYYGYTF	TGTGCCAGCAGCCCCGGACAGGGATACTATGGCTACACCTTC
-	TRBV5-4	-	TRBJ2-3	CASSLYPLGTDTQYF	TGTGCCAGCAGCTTGTACCCCCTGGGCACAGATACGCAGTATTTT
-	TRBV18	-	TRBJ1-6	CASSPKQGRNSPLHF	TGTGCCAGCTCACCGAAACAGGGTAGGAATTCACCCCTCCACTTT